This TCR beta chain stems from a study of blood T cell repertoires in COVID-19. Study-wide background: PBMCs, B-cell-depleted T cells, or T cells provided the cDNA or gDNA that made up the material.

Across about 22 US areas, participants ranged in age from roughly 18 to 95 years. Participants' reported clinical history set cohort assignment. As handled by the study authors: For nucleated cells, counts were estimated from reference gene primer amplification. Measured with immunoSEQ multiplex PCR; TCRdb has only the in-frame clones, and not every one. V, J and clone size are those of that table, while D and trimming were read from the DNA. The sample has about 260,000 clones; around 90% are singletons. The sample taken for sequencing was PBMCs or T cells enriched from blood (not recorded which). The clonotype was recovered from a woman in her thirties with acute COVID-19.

The CDR3 here is CASSLMSGSTGELFF. For the CDR3, the DNA is TGTGCCAGCAGCCTCATGTCGGGGAGTACCGGGGAGCTGTTTTTT. The V call is TRBV3-1 (or the pseudogene TRBV3-2), the J call TRBJ2-2, with a weak D call TRBD2 (5 bases). V was trimmed by 4 bases and J by 5 bases, leaving 14 bases between them. The CDR3 runs 15 residues. Germline V gene lookup returns CDR1 LGHDT and CDR2 YNNKEL (reference sequence).